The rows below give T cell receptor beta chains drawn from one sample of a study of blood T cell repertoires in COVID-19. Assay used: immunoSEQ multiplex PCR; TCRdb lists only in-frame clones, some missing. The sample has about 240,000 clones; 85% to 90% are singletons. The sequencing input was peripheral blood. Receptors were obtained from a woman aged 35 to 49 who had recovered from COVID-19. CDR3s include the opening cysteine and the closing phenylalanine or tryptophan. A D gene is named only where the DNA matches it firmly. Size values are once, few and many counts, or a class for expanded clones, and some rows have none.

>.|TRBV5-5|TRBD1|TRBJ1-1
CASTRDSLNTEAFF
TGTGCCAGCACCAGGGACAGCCTGAACACTGAAGCTTTCTTT
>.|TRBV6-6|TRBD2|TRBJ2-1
CASLAGGGIYEQFF
TGTGCCAGCCTAGCGGGAGGAGGTATCTATGAGCAGTTCTTC
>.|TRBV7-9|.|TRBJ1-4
CASTRGAGTLNEKLFF
TGTGCCAGCACCCGGGGGGCCGGCACCCTGAATGAAAAACTGTTTTTT
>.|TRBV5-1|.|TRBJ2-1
CASSLAAGSYNEQFF
TGCGCCAGCAGCTTGGCGGCGGGCTCCTACAATGAGCAGTTCTTC
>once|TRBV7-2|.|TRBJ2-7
CASSPGPGAYEQYF
TGTGCCAGCAGCCCCGGGCCCGGGGCCTACGAGCAGTACTTC
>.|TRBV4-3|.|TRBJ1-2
CASSRGDHYGYTF
TGCGCCAGCAGCCGTGGAGACCACTATGGCTACACCTTC
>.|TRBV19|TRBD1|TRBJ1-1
CASSPRTGLMNTEAFF
TGTGCCAGTAGTCCCCGGACAGGGCTCATGAACACTGAAGCTTTCTTT
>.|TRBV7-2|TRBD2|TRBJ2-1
CASSPGGLGSYNEQFF
TGTGCCAGCAGCCCCGGTGGACTAGGCTCCTACAATGAGCAGTTCTTC
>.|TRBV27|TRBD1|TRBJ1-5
CASSSDGQGRNQPQHF
TGTGCCAGCAGTTCCGACGGACAGGGGAGGAATCAGCCCCAGCATTTT
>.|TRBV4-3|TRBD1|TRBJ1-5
CASSQDPGGKYSNQPQHF
TGCGCCAGCAGCCAAGACCCAGGGGGAAAGTATAGCAATCAGCCCCAGCATTTT
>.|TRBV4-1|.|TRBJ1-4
CASSQVAPNEKLFF
TGCGCCAGCAGCCAAGTAGCCCCTAATGAAAAACTGTTTTTT
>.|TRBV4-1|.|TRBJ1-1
CASSPRLGANTEAFF
TGCGCCAGCAGCCCCCGGTTGGGGGCGAACACTGAAGCTTTCTTT
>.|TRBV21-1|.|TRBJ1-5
CASSKGAGEGYNQPQHF
TGTGCCAGCAGCAAGGGGGCGGGGGAAGGGTACAATCAGCCCCAGCATTTT
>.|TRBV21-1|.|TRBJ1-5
CAIRQGPRVLWRVNQPQHF
TGTGCCATACGACAGGGGCCCCGCGTGCTATGGAGGGTGAATCAGCCCCAGCATTTT
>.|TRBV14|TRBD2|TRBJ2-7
CASSPGLPYEQYF
TGTGCCAGCAGCCCGGGACTACCGTACGAGCAGTACTTC
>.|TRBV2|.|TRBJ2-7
CASSEPPSIPAYEQYF
TGTGCCAGCAGTGAACCCCCAAGCATCCCCGCCTACGAGCAGTACTTC
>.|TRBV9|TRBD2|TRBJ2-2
CASSVGLAGGTNTGELFF
TGTGCCAGCAGCGTTGGGCTAGCGGGAGGGACGAACACCGGGGAGCTGTTTTTT
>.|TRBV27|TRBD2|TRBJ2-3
CASRSSGSGDTQYF
TGTGCCAGCCGTAGTAGCGGGAGTGGTGATACGCAGTATTTT
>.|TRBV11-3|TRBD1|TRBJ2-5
CASSLDRYRGTFGETQYF
TGTGCCAGCAGCTTAGATCGGTACAGGGGGACCTTCGGGGAGACCCAGTACTTC
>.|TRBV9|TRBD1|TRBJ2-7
CASSPQPGQGAGEQYF
TGTGCCAGCAGCCCACAACCGGGACAGGGCGCTGGTGAGCAGTACTTC
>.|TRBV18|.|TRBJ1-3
CASSRPGSGDGNTIYF
TGTGCCAGCTCACGCCCCGGCAGCGGGGATGGAAACACCATATATTTT
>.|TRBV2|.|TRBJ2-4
CASSGRGLLAKNIQYF
TGTGCCAGCAGTGGAAGAGGGCTCCTAGCCAAAAACATTCAGTACTTC
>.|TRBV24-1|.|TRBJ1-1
CATSEGQVGNTEAFF
TGTGCCACCAGTGAAGGACAAGTCGGGAACACTGAAGCTTTCTTT
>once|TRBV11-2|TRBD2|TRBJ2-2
CASSLGGTGELFF
TGTGCCAGCAGCTTGGGGGGGACCGGGGAGCTGTTTTTT
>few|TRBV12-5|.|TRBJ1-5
CASGLEGMGAPQHF
TGTGCTAGTGGTTTGGAGGGAATGGGGGCGCCCCAGCATTTT
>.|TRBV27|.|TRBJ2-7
CASSPQGLPHYEQYF
TGTGCCAGCAGCCCGCAAGGACTTCCACACTACGAGCAGTACTTC
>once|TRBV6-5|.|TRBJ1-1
CASSRWETSEAFF
TGTGCCAGCAGCCGCTGGGAGACCTCGGAAGCTTTCTTT
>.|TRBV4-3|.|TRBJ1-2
CASSQDLAGIHYGYTF
TGCGCCAGCAGCCAAGATTTGGCAGGCATCCACTATGGCTACACCTTC
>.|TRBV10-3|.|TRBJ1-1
CAIRVEGWGTEAFF
TGTGCCATCAGGGTGGAGGGGTGGGGGACTGAAGCTTTCTTT
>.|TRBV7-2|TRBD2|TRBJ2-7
CASSLGSSGRPYEQYF
TGTGCCAGCAGCTTAGGGTCTAGCGGGAGGCCCTACGAGCAGTACTTC
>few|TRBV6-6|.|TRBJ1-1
CASSLAVNTEAFF
TGTGCCAGCAGTTTGGCCGTGAACACTGAAGCTTTCTTT
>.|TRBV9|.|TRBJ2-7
CASTLGDNPSYEQYF
TGTGCCAGCACCCTAGGGGACAACCCATCCTACGAGCAGTACTTC
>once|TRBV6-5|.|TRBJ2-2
CASSYLGGNTGELFF
TGTGCCAGCAGTTACTTGGGGGGGAACACCGGGGAGCTGTTTTTT
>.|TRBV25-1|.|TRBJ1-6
CASGPPVGRYNSPLHF
TGTGCCAGCGGCCCCCCGGTGGGGCGCTATAATTCACCCCTCCACTTT
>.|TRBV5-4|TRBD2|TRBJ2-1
CASSPPGGASGRNEQFF
TGTGCCAGCAGCCCCCCCGGGGGGGCTAGCGGGAGGAATGAGCAGTTCTTC
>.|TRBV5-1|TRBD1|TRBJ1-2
CASSHDRGGYGYTF
TGCGCCAGCAGCCATGACAGGGGAGGCTATGGCTACACCTTC
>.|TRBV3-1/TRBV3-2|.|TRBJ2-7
CASSHEGGPYEQYF
TGTGCCAGCAGCCATGAAGGAGGGCCTTACGAGCAGTACTTC
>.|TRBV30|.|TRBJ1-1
CAWSPRNTEAFF
TGTGCCTGGAGTCCCCGGAACACTGAAGCTTTCTTT
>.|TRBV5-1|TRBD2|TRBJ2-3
CASSSLAAPDTQYF
TGCGCCAGCAGCTCCCTAGCGGCCCCAGATACGCAGTATTTT
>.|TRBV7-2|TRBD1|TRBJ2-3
CASSSGQGQDTQYF
TGTGCCAGCAGCTCAGGACAGGGGCAAGATACGCAGTATTTT
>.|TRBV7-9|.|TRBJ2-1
CASSLGGGAPEQFF
TGTGCCAGCAGCTTAGGGGGAGGAGCCCCCGAGCAGTTCTTC
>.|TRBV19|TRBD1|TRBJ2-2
CASSRQAGTGGTGELFF
TGTGCCAGTAGTCGCCAAGCCGGGACAGGGGGCACCGGGGAGCTGTTTTTT
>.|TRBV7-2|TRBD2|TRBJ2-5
CASLWTSGAGETQYF
TGTGCCAGCCTTTGGACTAGCGGGGCTGGGGAGACCCAGTACTTC
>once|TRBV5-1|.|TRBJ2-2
CASALRGGELFF
TGCGCCAGCGCCCTAAGGGGCGGGGAGCTGTTTTTT
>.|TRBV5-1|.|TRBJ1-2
CASSPNRGFNYGYTF
TGCGCCAGCAGCCCAAATCGGGGTTTTAACTATGGCTACACCTTC
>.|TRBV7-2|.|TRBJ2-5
CASSRRGETQYF
TGTGCCAGCAGCCGGAGGGGCGAGACCCAGTACTTC
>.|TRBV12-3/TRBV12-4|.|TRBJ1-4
CASSHTEKLFF
TGTGCCAGCAGCCACACAGAAAAACTGTTTTTT
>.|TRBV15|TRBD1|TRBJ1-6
CATSADRDSPLHF
TGTGCCACCAGCGCAGACAGGGATTCACCCCTCCACTTT
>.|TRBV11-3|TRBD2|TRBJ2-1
CASTLAGGNEQFF
TGTGCCAGCACCCTAGCGGGCGGCAATGAGCAGTTCTTC